This T cell receptor beta chain was identified in a study of cytomegalovirus exposure and HLA in healthy donors. Study observations and caveats: Accurate prediction of most subjects' HLA-A and HLA-B alleles from TCR beta sequences was reported. A later analysis showed that HLA-associated TCR beta chains had undergone more clonal expansion than equally common others.

As regards this clone: Its antigen is unknown.

Use of 60 Vbeta and 13 Jbeta primers characterized the PCR. The method was immunoSEQ multiplex PCR; TCRdb's version includes in-frame clones alone and lacks a portion of them. The data show roughly 200,000 clones, 81% seen once. CDR3 length: 14 amino acids. CDR1 is MNHEY, CDR2 SMNVEV, per germline (reference sequence). The V end lost 6 bases, the J end lost 4 bases, and 16 bases lay between the germline ends. Sample: PBMCs. The clonotype comes from a man aged 40-55 years in good health and CMV-seropositive. The rearrangement uses TRBV27 and TRBJ2-7; D gene uncertain. CDR3 sequence (DNA): TGTGCCAGCAGAATGCGGCCTATCGTTTACGAGCAGTACTTC. Protein product: CASRMRPIVYEQYF.